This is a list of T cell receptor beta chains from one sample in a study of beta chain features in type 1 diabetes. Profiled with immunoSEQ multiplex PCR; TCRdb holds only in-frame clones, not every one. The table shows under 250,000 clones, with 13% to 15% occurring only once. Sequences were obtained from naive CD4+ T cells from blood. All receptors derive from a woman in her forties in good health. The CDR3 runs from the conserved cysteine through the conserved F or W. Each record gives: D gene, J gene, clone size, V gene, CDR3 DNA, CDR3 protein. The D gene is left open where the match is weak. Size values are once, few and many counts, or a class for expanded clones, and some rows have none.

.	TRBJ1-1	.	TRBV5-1	TGCGCCAGTAGGGGAGGGCTAGGCACTGAAGCTTTCTTT	CASRGGLGTEAFF
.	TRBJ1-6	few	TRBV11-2	TGTGCCAGCATACCAGGGAGAGGAGGGAATTCACCCCTCCACTTT	CASIPGRGGNSPLHF
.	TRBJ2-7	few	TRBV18	TGTGCCAGCTCAGCCTTCGGCGGCTCCGAGCAGTACTTC	CASSAFGGSEQYF
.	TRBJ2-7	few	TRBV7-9	TGTGCCAGCAGCCCCCGTACCACAGAACTCTACGAGCAGTACTTC	CASSPRTTELYEQYF
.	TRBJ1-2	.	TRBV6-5	TGTGCCAGCAGTTACTCCTCGACAGTCCCTTTTGGCTACACCTTC	CASSYSSTVPFGYTF
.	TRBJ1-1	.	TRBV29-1	TGCAGCGTTGAAGAGTGGGGAGCGGGATCGAACACTGAAGCTTTCTTT	CSVEEWGAGSNTEAFF
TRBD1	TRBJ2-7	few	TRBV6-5	TGTGCCAGCAACGGACAGGGGGGTACCTACGAGCAGTACTTC	CASNGQGGTYEQYF
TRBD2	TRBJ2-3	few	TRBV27	TGTGCCAGCAGAACGGGACTAGCGGCCGATACGCAGTATTTT	CASRTGLAADTQYF
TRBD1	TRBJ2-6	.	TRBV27	TGTGCCAGCAGAGGACAGGTACCTGGGGCCAACGTCCTGACTTTC	CASRGQVPGANVLTF
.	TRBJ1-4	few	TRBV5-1	TGCGCCAGCAGCTTCCAGGGAGAAAAACTGTTTTTT	CASSFQGEKLFF
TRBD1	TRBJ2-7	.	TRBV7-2	TGTGCCAGCAGCTTAGTAACGCGGTGGCAGGGGGTGAGCGAGCAGTACTTC	CASSLVTRWQGVSEQYF
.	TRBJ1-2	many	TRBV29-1	TGCAGCGTGCGGACAGTAAATGGCTACACCTTC	CSVRTVNGYTF
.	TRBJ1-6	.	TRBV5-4	TGTGCCAGCAGCTTGGGTCGGGGGAGCTCCTATAATTCACCCCTCCACTTT	CASSLGRGSSYNSPLHF
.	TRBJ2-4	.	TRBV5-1	TGCGCCAGCAGCGCGGGGCTAGCCAAAAACATTCAGTACTTC	CASSAGLAKNIQYF
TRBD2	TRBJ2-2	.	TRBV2	TGTGCCAGCAGTGAGTTAGCGGGGGCTAACACCGGGGAGCTGTTTTTT	CASSELAGANTGELFF
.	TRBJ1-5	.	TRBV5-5	TGTGCCAGCAATGGGAGGGAGAGCAATCAGCCCCAGCATTTT	CASNGRESNQPQHF